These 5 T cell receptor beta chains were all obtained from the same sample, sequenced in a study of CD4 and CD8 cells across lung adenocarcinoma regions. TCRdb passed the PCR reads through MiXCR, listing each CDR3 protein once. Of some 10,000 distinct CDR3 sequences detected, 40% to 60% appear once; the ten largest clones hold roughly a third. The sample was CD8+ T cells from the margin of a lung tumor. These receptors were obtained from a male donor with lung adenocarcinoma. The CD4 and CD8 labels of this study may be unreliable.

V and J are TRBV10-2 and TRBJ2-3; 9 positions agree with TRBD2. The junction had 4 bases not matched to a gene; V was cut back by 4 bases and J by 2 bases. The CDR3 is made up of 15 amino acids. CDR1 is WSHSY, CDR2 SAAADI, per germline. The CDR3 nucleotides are TGCGCCAGCAGTGGGGTAGCGGGGGTCACAGATACGCAGTATTTT. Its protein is CASSGVAGVTDTQYF.

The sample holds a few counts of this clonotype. The DNA for the CDR3 is TGTGCCAGCAGTTTAACAGGGTACACCTCCTACGAGCAGTACTTC. Translation gives CASSLTGYTSYEQYF. V is TRBV27 and J is TRBJ2-1; D might be TRBD1 (6 bases). The J call is in doubt because the DNA end fits TRBJ2-7 better. Germline V gene sequence: CDR1 MNHEY, CDR2 SMNVEV (reference sequence). This CDR3 has 15 residues.

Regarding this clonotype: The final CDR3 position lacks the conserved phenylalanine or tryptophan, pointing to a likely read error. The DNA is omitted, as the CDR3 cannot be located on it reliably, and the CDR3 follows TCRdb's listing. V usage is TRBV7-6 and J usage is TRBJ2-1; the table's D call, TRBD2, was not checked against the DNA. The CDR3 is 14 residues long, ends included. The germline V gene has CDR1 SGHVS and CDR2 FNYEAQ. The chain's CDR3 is CVSSSCWLWGDEGP.

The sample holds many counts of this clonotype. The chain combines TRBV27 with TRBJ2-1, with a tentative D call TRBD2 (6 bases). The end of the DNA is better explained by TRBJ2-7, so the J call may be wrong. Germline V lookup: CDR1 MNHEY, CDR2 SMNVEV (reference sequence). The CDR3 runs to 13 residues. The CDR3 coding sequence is TGTGCCAGCGGCCCGGGAGCGCGTCACGAGCAGTACTTC. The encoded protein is CASGPGARHEQYF.

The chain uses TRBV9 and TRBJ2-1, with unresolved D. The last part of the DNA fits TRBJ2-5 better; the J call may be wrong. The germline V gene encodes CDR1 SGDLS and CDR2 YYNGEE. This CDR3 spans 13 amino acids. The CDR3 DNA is TGTGCCAGCAGCGTCGAAGGCTCGGAGACCCAGTACTTC. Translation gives CASSVEGSETQYF.